This T cell receptor beta chain was sequenced in a study of cytomegalovirus exposure and HLA in healthy donors. This CDR3 spans 13 amino acids. CDR1 is SGHVS, CDR2 FNYEAQ, per germline. With V trimmed by 5 bases and J by 1 base, 2 bases remained unmatched. The study ran its PCR with 60 Vbeta and 13 Jbeta primers. The repertoire was sequenced with immunoSEQ multiplex PCR; TCRdb's copy has only in-frame clones and lacks some. The sample holds under 100,000 clones, approximately 70% seen once. Notes on this clone: What it binds is not known.

Study-wide findings and caveats: A reported reduction in N-insertions relative to the approximately 670-donor mean was seen in an Asian-associated ancestry cluster in a later analysis. The presence/absence work took it that sequencing depth was about the same across donors. It was likely that a cluster of highly shared sequence variants was a sequencing artifact.

This TCR was sampled from a woman in her fifties or sixties in good health and CMV-seropositive. The specimen was PBMCs. The chain combines TRBV7-6 with TRBJ2-7; 7 nucleotides align to TRBD1. DNA for the CDR3: TGTGCCAGCAGCCGACAGGGTTCCTACGAGCAGTACTTC. Encoded protein: CASSRQGSYEQYF.